The subject of this entry is one T cell receptor beta chain. Per the original methods: Reference gene primer amplification in the assay estimated nucleated cell counts. Clones were read by immunoSEQ multiplex PCR, and TCRdb kept only the in-frame ones, dropping some. That table is the source of V, J and clone size, and D and trimming were worked out from the DNA. This table holds about 200,000 clones, over 75% found once. This entry belongs to a study of blood T cell repertoires in COVID-19. On the study more broadly: Specimens from acute and convalescent COVID-19 originated in the United States, Italy and Spain.

Germline CDR1 and CDR2: KGHDR and SFDVKD. This CDR3 is 15 amino acids long. V dropped 3 bases and J dropped 2 bases, with 12 bases sitting between them. The J gene is TRBJ2-5, the V gene TRBV24-1; tentatively, D is TRBD1 (6 bases). Sequences were obtained from peripheral blood. This receptor was identified in an elderly man with acute or convalescent COVID-19. CDR3 DNA sequence: TGTGCCACCAGTGATCCGGTGGACAGTCAAGAGACCCAGTACTTC. Protein: CATSDPVDSQETQYF.